The rows below give T cell receptor beta chains drawn from one sample of a study of CD8+CD57+ T cells in acquired aplastic anemia. TCRdb re-derived calls from the reads in MiXCR, one entry per CDR3 protein. The sample holds about 150,000 distinct CDR3 sequences, over 50% seen once. Sequences were obtained from sorted CD4+, CD8+, or CD8+CD57+ T cells (not recorded which) from PBMCs. The origin of the receptors is a human donor with aplastic anemia. CDR3s include the opening cysteine and the closing phenylalanine or tryptophan. Fields, in order: V gene, J gene, D gene, clone size, CDR3 length, CDR3 protein, CDR3 DNA. The D gene is left open where the match is weak. Clone size, where shown, is once, few, many, or a class for clones that have expanded.

V: TRBV19; J: TRBJ1-5; D: -; size: -; length: 12; CDR3: CASSFIDQPQHF; DNA: TGTGCCAGCTCCTTCATAGATCAGCCCCAGCATTTT
V: TRBV20-1; J: TRBJ1-2; D: TRBD1; size: many; length: 16; CDR3: CSASRTGAPLNYGYTF; DNA: TGCAGTGCTAGCCGGACAGGGGCGCCCCTTAACTATGGCTACACCTTC
V: TRBV19; J: TRBJ2-5; D: TRBD1; size: -; length: 13; CDR3: CASRLTGQETQYF; DNA: TGTGCCAGTAGATTGACAGGGCAAGAGACCCAGTACTTC
V: TRBV14; J: TRBJ2-7; D: -; size: -; length: 8; CDR3: CALSEQYF; DNA: TGTGCCCTCTCCGAGCAGTACTTC
V: TRBV7-9; J: TRBJ2-3; D: TRBD2; size: few; length: 14; CDR3: CASSSGLVPDTQYF; DNA: TGTGCCAGCAGCTCGGGACTAGTTCCAGATACGCAGTATTTT
V: TRBV6-5; J: TRBJ1-3; D: -; size: many; length: 14; CDR3: CASSSDIAGNTIYF; DNA: TGTGCCAGCAGTTCGGACATCGCTGGAAACACCATATATTTT
V: TRBV9; J: TRBJ1-1; D: -; size: many; length: 15; CDR3: CASSVVGGRDFEAFF; DNA: TGTGCCAGCAGCGTAGTTGGGGGGCGCGATTTTGAAGCTTTCTTT
V: TRBV20-1; J: TRBJ2-3; D: -; size: few; length: 12; CDR3: CSADGQPDTQYF; DNA: TGCAGTGCTGATGGACAGCCAGATACGCAGTATTTT
V: TRBV4-3; J: TRBJ2-1; D: -; size: few; length: 15; CDR3: CASSQDPDKDNEQFF; DNA: TGCGCCAGCAGCCAAGATCCCGACAAAGACAATGAGCAGTTCTTC
V: TRBV10-2; J: TRBJ1-1; D: -; size: -; length: 14; CDR3: CASRGASRNTEAFF; DNA: TGCGCCAGCAGGGGGGCTTCACGCAACACTGAAGCTTTCTTT
V: TRBV12-3/TRBV12-4; J: TRBJ2-7; D: TRBD1; size: -; length: 14; CDR3: CASSETPGGSEQYF; DNA: TGTGCCAGCAGCGAAACGCCAGGGGGCAGCGAGCAGTACTTC
V: TRBV20-1; J: TRBJ2-1; D: TRBD1; size: -; length: 16; CDR3: CSTGVGARSSYNEQFF; DNA: TGCAGTACAGGGGTGGGGGCTCGAAGCTCCTACAATGAGCAGTTCTTC
V: TRBV20-1; J: TRBJ2-5; D: TRBD1; size: -; length: 16; CDR3: CSASPRGTGRQETQYF; DNA: TGCAGTGCTAGCCCCAGAGGGACAGGCCGCCAAGAGACCCAGTACTTC
V: TRBV29-1; J: TRBJ1-1; D: -; size: -; length: 14; CDR3: CSVVIPGEEIEAFF; DNA: TGCAGCGTTGTGATCCCAGGGGAGGAGATTGAAGCTTTCTTT
V: TRBV9; J: TRBJ2-3; D: -; size: many; length: 16; CDR3: CASSPEGGSRSDTQYF; DNA: TGTGCCAGCAGCCCAGAAGGAGGGTCTAGGTCAGATACGCAGTATTTT
V: TRBV20-1; J: TRBJ2-1; D: -; size: once; length: 16; CDR3: CSARSQTGIRHAEQFF; DNA: TGCAGTGCTAGATCCCAAACAGGAATTCGACACGCGGAGCAGTTCTTC
V: TRBV2; J: TRBJ2-2; D: -; size: -; length: 14; CDR3: CASSENTDVWELFF; DNA: TGTGCCAGCAGTGAGAACACAGATGTCTGGGAGCTGTTTTTT